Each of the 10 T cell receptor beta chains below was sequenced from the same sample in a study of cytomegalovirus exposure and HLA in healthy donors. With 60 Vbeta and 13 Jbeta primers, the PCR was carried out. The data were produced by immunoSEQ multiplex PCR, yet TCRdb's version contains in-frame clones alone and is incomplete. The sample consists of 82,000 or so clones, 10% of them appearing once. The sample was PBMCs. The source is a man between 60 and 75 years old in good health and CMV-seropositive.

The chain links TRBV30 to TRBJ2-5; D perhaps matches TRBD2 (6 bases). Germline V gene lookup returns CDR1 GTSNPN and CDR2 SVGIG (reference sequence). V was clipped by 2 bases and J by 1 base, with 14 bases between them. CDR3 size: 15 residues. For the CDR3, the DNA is TGTGCCTGGAGTCGGGGGAAGGTAGGCCAAGAGACCCAGTACTTC. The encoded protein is CAWSRGKVGQETQYF.

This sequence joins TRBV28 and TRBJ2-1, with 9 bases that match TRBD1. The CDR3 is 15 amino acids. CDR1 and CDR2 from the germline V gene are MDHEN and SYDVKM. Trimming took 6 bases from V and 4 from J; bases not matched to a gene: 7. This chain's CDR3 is CASSLGQGLYNEQFF. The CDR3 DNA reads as TGTGCCAGCAGCTTGGGACAGGGATTGTACAATGAGCAGTTCTTC. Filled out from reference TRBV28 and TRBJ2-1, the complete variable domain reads DVKVTQSSRYLVKRTGEKVFLECVQDMDHENMFWYRQDPGLGLRLIYFSYDVKMKEKGDIPEGYSVSREKKERFSLILESASTNQTSMYLCASSLGQGLYNEQFFGPGTRLTVL.

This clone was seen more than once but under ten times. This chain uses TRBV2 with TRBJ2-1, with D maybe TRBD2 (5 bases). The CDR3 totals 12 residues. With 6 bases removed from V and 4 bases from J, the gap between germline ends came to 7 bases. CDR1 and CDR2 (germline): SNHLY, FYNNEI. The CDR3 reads CASSSGYNEQFF. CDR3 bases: TGTGCCAGCAGCTCGGGGTACAATGAGCAGTTCTTC.

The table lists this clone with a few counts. The CDR3 reads CASSSLGTGVETF. As DNA, the CDR3 is TGTGCCAGCAGTTCCCTTGGCACAGGGGTAGAAACCTTC. The chain employs TRBV28 and TRBJ1-2, with 7 nucleotides matching TRBD1. CDR1 and CDR2 from the germline V gene are MDHEN and SYDVKM. After removal of 4 bases from V and 14 bases from J, the junction contained 13 bases not matched to a gene. The CDR3 contains 13 residues.

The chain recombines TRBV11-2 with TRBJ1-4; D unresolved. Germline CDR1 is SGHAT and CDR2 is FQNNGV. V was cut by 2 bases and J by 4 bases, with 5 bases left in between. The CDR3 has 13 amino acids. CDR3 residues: CASSLNLNEKLFF. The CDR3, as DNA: TGTGCCAGCAGCTTAAATCTTAATGAAAAACTGTTTTTT.

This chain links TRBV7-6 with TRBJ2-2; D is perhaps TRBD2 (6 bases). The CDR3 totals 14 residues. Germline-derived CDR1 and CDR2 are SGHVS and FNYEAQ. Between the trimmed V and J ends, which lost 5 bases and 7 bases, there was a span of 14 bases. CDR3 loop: CASSPLGGSGELFF. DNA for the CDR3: TGTGCCAGCAGCCCGTTGGGGGGAAGCGGGGAGCTGTTTTTT.

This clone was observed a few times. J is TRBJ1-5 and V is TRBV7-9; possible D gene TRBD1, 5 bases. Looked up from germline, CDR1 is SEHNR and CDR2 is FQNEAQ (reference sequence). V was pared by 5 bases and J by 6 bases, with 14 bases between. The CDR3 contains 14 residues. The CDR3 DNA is TGTGCCAGCAGCGATTCCAGGGTTGGTCAGCCCCAGCATTTT. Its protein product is CASSDSRVGQPQHF.

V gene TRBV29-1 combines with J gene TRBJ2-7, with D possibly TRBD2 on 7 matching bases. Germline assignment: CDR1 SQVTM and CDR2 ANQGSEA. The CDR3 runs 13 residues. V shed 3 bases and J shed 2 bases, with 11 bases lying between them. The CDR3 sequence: CSVETGGPYEQYF. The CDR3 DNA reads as TGCAGCGTTGAGACCGGGGGGCCCTACGAGCAGTACTTC.

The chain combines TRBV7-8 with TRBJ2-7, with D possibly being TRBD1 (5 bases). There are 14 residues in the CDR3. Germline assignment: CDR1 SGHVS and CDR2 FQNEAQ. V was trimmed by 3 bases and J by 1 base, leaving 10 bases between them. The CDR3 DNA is TGTGCCAGCAGCTTGATGACAGTTTCCTACGAGCAGTACTTC. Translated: CASSLMTVSYEQYF. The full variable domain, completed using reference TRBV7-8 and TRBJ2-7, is GAGVSQSPRYKVAKRGQDVALRCDPISGHVSLFWYQQALGQGPEFLTYFQNEAQLDKSGLPSDRFFAERPEGSVSTLKIQRTQQEDSAVYLCASSLMTVSYEQYFGPGTRLTVT.

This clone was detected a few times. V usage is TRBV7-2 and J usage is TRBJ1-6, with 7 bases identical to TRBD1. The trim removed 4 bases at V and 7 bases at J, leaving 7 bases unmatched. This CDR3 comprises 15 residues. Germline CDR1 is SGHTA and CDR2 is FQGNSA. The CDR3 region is CASSWVRGQNSPLHF. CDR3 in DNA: TGTGCCAGCAGCTGGGTACGGGGACAGAATTCACCCCTCCACTTT.